This T cell receptor (beta chain) was identified during a study of regulatory T cells in long-lasting Graves disease. This clonotype was counted many times. The time point is: persistent/refractory GD, antithyroid drugs over 5 years with positive TRAb. Scientists built the TCR library using RNA that was extracted from PBMCs. Arm-PCR with iRepertoire HTBI primers amplified the CDR3 regions for these TCR beta libraries. TCRdb analysed the multiplex PCR reads with MiXCR anew, one entry per CDR3 protein. In the table there are almost 350,000 distinct CDR3 sequences, around a fifth of which are singletons. CDR3 size: 12 residues. Germline V gene data show CDR1 as WNHNN and CDR2 as SYGVQD (reference sequence). V lost 2 bases to trimming and J lost 8 bases, with 9 bases between them.

Here the sequenced sample was peripheral blood mononuclear cells (PBMCs), taken when the disease was refractory, from a patient treated with antithyroid drugs. This TCR came from a female donor with Graves disease. The chain couples TRBV10-1 to TRBJ2-5; D is undetermined. The CDR3 reads CASSEGLGTQYF. CDR3 bases: TGCGCCAGCAGTGAGGGGCTCGGAACCCAGTACTTC.